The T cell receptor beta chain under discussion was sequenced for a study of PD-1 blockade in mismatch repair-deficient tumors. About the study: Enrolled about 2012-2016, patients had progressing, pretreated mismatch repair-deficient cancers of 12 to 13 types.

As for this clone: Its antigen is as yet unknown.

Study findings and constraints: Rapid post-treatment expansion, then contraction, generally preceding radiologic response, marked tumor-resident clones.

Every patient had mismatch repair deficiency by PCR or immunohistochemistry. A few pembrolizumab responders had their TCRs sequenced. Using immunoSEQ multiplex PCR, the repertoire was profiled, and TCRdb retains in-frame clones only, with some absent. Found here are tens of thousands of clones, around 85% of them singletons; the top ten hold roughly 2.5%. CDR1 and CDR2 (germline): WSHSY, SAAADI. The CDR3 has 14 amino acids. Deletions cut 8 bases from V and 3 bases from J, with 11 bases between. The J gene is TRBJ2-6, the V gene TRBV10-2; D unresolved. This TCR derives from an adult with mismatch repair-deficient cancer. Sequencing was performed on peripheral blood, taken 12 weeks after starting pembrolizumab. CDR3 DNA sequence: TGCGCCAGCTACCCCCCGGGTGGGGCCAACGTCCTGACTTTC. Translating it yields CASYPPGGANVLTF.